The 15 T cell receptor beta chains given below trace back to one sample, sequenced in a study of CD8 T cells in Susac syndrome. The RNA, about 0.5 to 1 ug, was put through reverse transcription using random hexamers. One entry per CDR3 protein results from TCRdb running MiXCR on the immunoSEQ multiplex PCR reads. The sample lists around 170,000 distinct CDR3 sequences, roughly nine tenths occurring once. The sequencing input was CD4+ T cells from PBMCs. The origin of the receptors is a human donor in good health.

V is TRBV5-1 and J is TRBJ1-5; D unresolved. Germline lookup yields CDR1 SGHRS and CDR2 YFSETQ. The CDR3 length is 14 residues. The V end was cut by 2 bases, the J end by 2 bases, with 8 bases between. The CDR3 loop reads CASSFDGGNQPQHF. The CDR3, as DNA: TGCGCCAGCAGCTTCGACGGGGGCAATCAGCCCCAGCATTTT. Drawing the rest from reference TRBV5-1 and TRBJ1-5, the complete variable domain is KAGVTQTPRYLIKTRGQQVTLSCSPISGHRSVSWYQQTPGQGLQFLFEYFSETQRNKGNFPGRFSGRQFSNSRSEMNVSTLELGDSALYLCASSFDGGNQPQHFGDGTRLSIL.

The rearrangement joins TRBV4-3 to TRBJ1-5; perhaps TRBD1 as D (6 bases). From germline, CDR1 is LGHNA and CDR2 YSLEER. The CDR3 is 13 amino acids. Trimming stripped 4 bases from V and 5 bases from J, with 9 bases between. The DNA of the CDR3 is TGCGCCAGCAGCCCTCACAGGGATCAGCCCCAGCATTTT. This sequence encodes CASSPHRDQPQHF.

The J gene is TRBJ2-2, the V gene TRBV5-1; 10 nucleotides align to TRBD1. V shed 4 bases, J shed 7 bases, and the junction held 7 bases outside the gene matches. Germline V gene lookup returns CDR1 SGHRS and CDR2 YFSETQ. This CDR3 has 15 amino acids. The CDR3 reads CASSERQGAFGELFF. The CDR3 DNA is TGCGCCAGCAGCGAAAGACAGGGGGCGTTCGGGGAGCTGTTTTTT.

This clonotype was seen only once. The chain employs TRBV28 and TRBJ2-3, with TRBD2 matching 7 bases. Trimming removed 3 bases from V and 5 bases from J; junction bases left unmatched: 8. This CDR3 contains 15 residues. The germline CDR1 and CDR2 sequences are MDHEN and SYDVKM. In DNA form, the CDR3 reads TGTGCCAGCAGTTTCCCAGGACTAGTTAGAGATACGCAGTATTTT. It yields the protein CASSFPGLVRDTQYF.

The chain uses TRBV20-1 and TRBJ1-2; 8 positions match TRBD1. The CDR3 covers 13 residues. The germline V gene has CDR1 DFQATT and CDR2 SNEGSKA (reference sequence). The V and J ends lost 7 bases and 3 bases, in that order; junction bases with no gene match: 7. The CDR3 spells CSVTQGGDYGYTF. The DNA for the CDR3 is TGCAGTGTAACACAGGGGGGGGACTATGGCTACACCTTC.

V usage is TRBV5-1 and J usage is TRBJ2-1, with 13 bases matching TRBD2. Trimming removed 4 bases from V and 3 bases from J; junction bases left unmatched: 4. The CDR3 is 16 amino acids. Per germline, CDR1 SGHRS and CDR2 YFSETQ. The CDR3 sequence is CASSGGTSGVYNEQFF. CDR3 bases: TGCGCCAGCAGCGGAGGGACTAGCGGGGTCTACAATGAGCAGTTCTTC.

The gene calls are TRBV29-1 and TRBJ2-1, with TRBD2 matching over 15 bases. The ends lost 6 bases at V and 10 bases at J; junction bases unmatched: 13. CDR1 and CDR2 from the germline V gene are SQVTM and ANQGSEA. This CDR3 is built from 16 residues. CDR3 in amino acids: CSVKIGLAGGPYEQFF. DNA of the CDR3: TGCAGCGTCAAGATTGGACTAGCGGGGGGGCCATACGAGCAGTTCTTC.

This chain uses TRBV7-2 with TRBJ1-5; D uncertain. The V gene's germline CDR1 is SGHTA and CDR2 FQGNSA. V lost 1 base and J 7 bases, leaving 8 bases between the germline ends. The CDR3 extends over 13 amino acids. CDR3 in amino acids: CASSLGYKQPQHF. CDR3 DNA sequence: TGTGCCAGCAGCTTAGGGTACAAGCAGCCCCAGCATTTT.

The V and J genes are TRBV11-2 and TRBJ2-7, with 7 bases aligning to TRBD2. Germline CDR1 is SGHAT and CDR2 is FQNNGV. J lost 8 bases, V lost 6 bases, and 13 bases had no gene match. The CDR3 spans 14 residues. The CDR3 nucleotides are TGTGCCAGCAGGTCCAGACTAGCAGACGTGCAGCAGTACTTC. Residues: CASRSRLADVQQYF.

This chain uses TRBV7-6 with TRBJ1-2; D remains ambiguous. The V gene's germline CDR1 is SGHVS and CDR2 FNYEAQ. This CDR3 has 13 residues. V was shortened by 4 bases and J by 2 bases, with 8 bases between the two germline ends. This CDR3 reads CASSSAGNYGYTF. CDR3 DNA sequence: TGTGCCAGCAGCTCCGCGGGCAACTATGGCTACACCTTC.

The chain links TRBV14 to TRBJ2-1, with TRBD2 matching 7 bases. V was pared by 4 bases and J by 0 bases, with 3 bases of the junction left unmatched. The germline gives CDR1 SGHDN, CDR2 FVKESK. This CDR3 comprises 15 residues. The CDR3 loop is CASSLIAGSYNEQFF. The DNA of the CDR3 is TGTGCCAGCAGCCTCATAGCGGGCTCCTACAATGAGCAGTTCTTC. The entire variable domain, with the rest obtained from reference TRBV14 and TRBJ2-1, is as follows: EAGVTQFPSHSVIEKGQTVTLRCDPISGHDNLYWYRRVMGKEIKFLLHFVKESKQDESGMPNNRFLAERTGGTYSTLKVQPAELEDSGVYFCASSLIAGSYNEQFFGPGTRLTVL.

V gene TRBV18 combines with J gene TRBJ1-5, with 8 positions matching TRBD1. Trimming at V came to 2 bases and at J to 6 bases, leaving 6 bases not matched to a gene. The CDR3 spans 15 residues. From germline, CDR1 is KGHSH and CDR2 LQKENI. The CDR3 spells CASSPTSTGVQPQHF. The CDR3 coding sequence is TGTGCCAGCTCACCAACCTCGACAGGGGTTCAGCCCCAGCATTTT.

This chain links TRBV5-1 with TRBJ1-5; 10 bases are a match to TRBD1. CDR3 length: 15 residues. The germline V gene has CDR1 SGHRS and CDR2 YFSETQ. V lost 4 bases, J lost 5 bases, and 6 bases stayed unmatched. This CDR3 reads CASSPDRGLDQPQHF. CDR3 DNA: TGCGCCAGCAGCCCAGACAGGGGGCTCGATCAGCCCCAGCATTTT.

This clonotype was recorded a few times. CDR3 amino acids: CASSSGLSNQPQHF. The CDR3 nucleotides read TGTGCCAGCAGCTCGGGGCTTAGCAATCAGCCCCAGCATTTT. The chain employs TRBV27 and TRBJ1-5; TRBD1 might be the D (5 bases). Germline loops: CDR1 MNHEY, CDR2 SMNVEV (reference sequence). The ends were cut back, 6 bases at V and 0 bases at J, with 9 bases in the middle. This CDR3 has 14 residues.

J is TRBJ1-2 and V is TRBV3-1, with TRBD1 matching over 9 bases. The CDR3 loop spans 15 amino acids. The junction had 12 bases not matched to a gene; V was cut back by 6 bases and J by 7 bases. CDR1 LGHDT and CDR2 YNNKEL come from the germline V gene (reference sequence). The CDR3: CASSYPGDRAGGYTF. In DNA, the CDR3 is TGTGCCAGCAGTTACCCCGGGGACAGGGCCGGTGGCTACACCTTC.